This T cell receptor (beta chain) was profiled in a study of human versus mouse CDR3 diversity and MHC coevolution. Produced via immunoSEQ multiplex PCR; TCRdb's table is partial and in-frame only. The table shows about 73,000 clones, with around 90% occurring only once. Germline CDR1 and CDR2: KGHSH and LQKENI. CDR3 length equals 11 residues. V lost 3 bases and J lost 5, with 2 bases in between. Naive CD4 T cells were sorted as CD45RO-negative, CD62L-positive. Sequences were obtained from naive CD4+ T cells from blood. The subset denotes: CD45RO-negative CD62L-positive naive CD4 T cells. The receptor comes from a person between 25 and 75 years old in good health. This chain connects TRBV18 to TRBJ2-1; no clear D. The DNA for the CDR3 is TGTGCCAGCTCACCCAACAATGAGCAGTTCTTC. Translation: CASSPNNEQFF.